Shown below are 18 T cell receptor beta chains from a single sample sequenced in a study of regulatory T cells in long-lasting Graves disease. Arm-PCR with iRepertoire HTBI primers amplified the CDR3 regions for these TCR beta libraries. MiXCR was run by TCRdb on the multiplex PCR reads, yielding one entry per CDR3 protein. Here the sample spans 350,000 to 400,000 distinct CDR3 sequences, around 15% being singletons. The time point was: newly diagnosed GD, antithyroid drugs for less than 3 months. Making the TCR library involved RNA that had been extracted from PBMCs. This same sample was also part of a study on T cells in Graves' hyperthyroidism and ophthalmopathy.

The sample in question was peripheral blood mononuclear cells (PBMCs), obtained at new diagnosis, from a patient treated with antithyroid drugs. The receptors derive from a woman under 30 with Graves disease.

For this clonotype: A much bigger clone sits one base away, suggesting this may be a read error. V gene TRBV7-9 combines with J gene TRBJ2-7; 8 nucleotides agree with TRBD2. The CDR3 extends over 15 amino acids. Germline-derived CDR1 and CDR2 are SEHNR and FQNEAQ (reference sequence). CDR3 protein: CASSSTSGNSYAQYF. The CDR3 nucleotides are TGTGCCAGCAGCAGCACTAGCGGTAACTCCTACGCGCAGTACTTC.

This clonotype showed up just a few times. V and J are TRBV29-1 and TRBJ2-1; 7 bases fit TRBD1. The junction had 11 bases not matched to a gene; V was cut back by 7 bases and J by 2 bases. Germline-derived CDR1 and CDR2 are SQVTM and ANQGSEA. The CDR3 extends over 15 amino acids. The DNA of the CDR3 is TGCAGCGCGAGACAGGGCGCCAACACCTACAATGAGCAGTTCTTC. This codes for CSARQGANTYNEQFF.

This clonotype appeared many times. The rearrangement uses TRBV20-1 and TRBJ2-3; TRBD1 agrees at 7 bases. CDR3 length equals 14 residues. V trimming: 3 bases; J trimming: 2 bases; junction bases outside the gene matches: 5. The germline V gene has CDR1 DFQATT and CDR2 SNEGSKA (reference sequence). This chain's CDR3 is CSASRTGDTDTQYF. The DNA of the CDR3 is TGCAGTGCTAGCCGGACAGGAGACACAGATACGCAGTATTTT.

This clonotype was seen ten or more times. The chain employs TRBV5-1 and TRBJ2-5, with D tentatively TRBD2 (6 bases). V lost 6 bases, J lost 5 bases, and 20 bases lay in between. The CDR3 extends over 15 amino acids. The germline V gene has CDR1 SGHRS and CDR2 YFSETQ. The CDR3 DNA sequence: TGCGCCAGCACCTCCGGCGGGGTTGGGGGTGAGACCCAGTACTTC. Protein sequence: CASTSGGVGGETQYF. Drawing the rest from reference TRBV5-1 and TRBJ2-5, the complete variable domain is KAGVTQTPRYLIKTRGQQVTLSCSPISGHRSVSWYQQTPGQGLQFLFEYFSETQRNKGNFPGRFSGRQFSNSRSEMNVSTLELGDSALYLCASTSGGVGGETQYFGPGTRLLVL.

This clonotype was observed many times. This sequence joins TRBV7-8 and TRBJ1-2, with TRBD1 as a possible D gene (5 bases). Germline-derived CDR1 and CDR2 are SGHVS and FQNEAQ. The CDR3 consists of 15 residues. Trimming stripped 1 base from V and 0 bases from J, with 9 bases between. CDR3 sequence reads: CASSLGTTANYGYTF. CDR3 in DNA: TGTGCCAGCAGCTTAGGGACAACAGCTAACTATGGCTACACCTTC.

The gene calls are TRBV7-7 and TRBJ2-5; D is unresolved. The germline V gene encodes CDR1 SSHAT and CDR2 FNYEAQ (reference sequence). The CDR3 is 15 amino acids. The CDR3 DNA reads as TGTGCTAACAGCCCGATGTCAGAGCCCTCAGAGACCCAGTACTTC. Residues: CANSPMSEPSETQYF. Full variable domain (rest looked up from reference TRBV7-7 and TRBJ2-5): GAGVSQSPRYKVTKRGQDVTLRCDPISSHATLYWYQQALGQGPEFLTYFNYEAQPDKSGLPSDRFSAERPEGSISTLTIQRTEQRDSAMYRCANSPMSEPSETQYFGPGTRLLVL.

The genes are TRBV19 and TRBJ1-1; D perhaps matches TRBD1 (5 bases). CDR3 length: 16 amino acids. The V gene's germline CDR1 is LNHDA and CDR2 SQIVND (reference sequence). V lost 2 bases and J 1 base, leaving 14 bases between the germline ends. The CDR3 region has the DNA TGTGCCAGTAGTATAAAGGGCCCTGGGGGGAACACTGAAGCTTTCTTT. It codes for CASSIKGPGGNTEAFF.

The chain carries TRBV7-6 and TRBJ2-1; perhaps TRBD2 as D (6 bases). The CDR3 totals 16 residues. V lost 1 base and J 0 bases, leaving 10 bases between the germline ends. Per the germline V gene, CDR1 is SGHVS and CDR2 is FNYEAQ. The chain's CDR3 is CASSLDRRGSYNEQFF. CDR3 sequence (DNA): TGTGCCAGCAGCTTAGACAGGAGGGGCTCCTACAATGAGCAGTTCTTC.

This clonotype came up a few times. This chain links TRBV27 with TRBJ2-3; 11 bases fit TRBD2. Germline-derived CDR1 and CDR2 are MNHEY and SMNVEV (reference sequence). V lost 5 bases and J lost 1; bases outside the gene matches: 14. The CDR3 extends over 19 amino acids. The CDR3, as DNA: TGTGCCAGCAGTACCCCCGGGACTAGCGGTTATAGGGGCACAGATACGCAGTATTTT. This gives the protein CASSTPGTSGYRGTDTQYF.

The rearrangement links TRBV4-2 to TRBJ2-1; 13 bases align to TRBD2. The junction had 4 bases not matched to a gene; V was cut back by 0 bases and J by 8 bases. The germline CDR1 and CDR2 sequences are LGHNA and YNFKEQ. The CDR3 spans 16 residues. Here the CDR3 reads CASSQELAGGRDEQFF. CDR3 nucleotides: TGTGCCAGCAGCCAAGAACTAGCGGGGGGGAGGGATGAGCAGTTCTTC.

This clonotype was observed at least ten times. The chain joins TRBV12-3 or TRBV12-4 to TRBJ1-2; no definite D call. The ends were cut back, 10 bases at V and 3 bases at J, with 12 bases in the middle. This CDR3 region has 12 residues. The CDR3: CATRGLDYGYTF. CDR3 nucleotide sequence: TGTGCCACCCGGGGTTTAGACTATGGCTACACCTTC.

This clonotype was picked up many times. This sequence joins TRBV7-9 and TRBJ1-5; D is uncertain. Germline V lookup: CDR1 SEHNR, CDR2 FQNEAQ (reference sequence). The CDR3 runs to 14 residues. V lost 5 bases, J lost 1 base, and 9 bases lay in between. The CDR3 DNA reads TGTGCCAGCAGCCGGGTTGGAAGCAATCAGCCCCAGCATTTT. Translating gives CASSRVGSNQPQHF.

At least ten counts were recorded for this clonotype. The CDR3 DNA is TGTGCCAGCAGTAAAACAGGGGGCCAAGAGACCCAGTACTTC. It translates to CASSKTGGQETQYF. The gene calls are TRBV6-1 and TRBJ2-5, with 8 bases fitting TRBD1. The germline gives CDR1 MNHNS, CDR2 SASEGT. The CDR3 is made up of 14 amino acids. V was clipped by 5 bases and J by 1 base; unmatched bases: 3.

This clonotype was observed a few times. The chain joins TRBV19 to TRBJ2-7; no clear D gene. V was cut by 7 bases and J by 0 bases, with 10 bases left in between. Germline V gene lookup returns CDR1 LNHDA and CDR2 SQIVND (reference sequence). There are 13 residues in the CDR3. The CDR3 here is CASTARSSYEQYF. In DNA, the CDR3 is TGTGCCAGTACTGCTCGAAGCTCCTACGAGCAGTACTTC.

This clonotype was counted ten times or more. The chain links TRBV2 to TRBJ2-3, with 9 bases aligning to TRBD1. The germline gives CDR1 SNHLY, CDR2 FYNNEI. V dropped 6 bases and J dropped 0; count of bases not matched to a gene: 1. CDR3 length: 14 residues. The chain's CDR3 is CASRGQGSTDTQYF. In DNA, the CDR3 is TGTGCCAGCAGGGGACAGGGCAGCACAGATACGCAGTATTTT.

J is TRBJ2-7 and V is TRBV3-1; possibly TRBD2 for D (5 bases). The V gene's germline CDR1 is LGHDT and CDR2 YNNKEL (reference sequence). The CDR3 runs 12 residues. Here the CDR3 DNA reads TGTGGGAGCAGCCGGGGTTCCTACGAGCAGTACTTC. This encodes CGSSRGSYEQYF.

Many counts were recorded for this clonotype. The chain is built from TRBV6-1 and TRBJ2-2; TRBD1 matches at 7 bases. The CDR3 covers 16 residues. The V segment lost 2 bases and the J segment 4 bases; nucleotides outside the gene matches: 7. Germline V lookup: CDR1 MNHNS, CDR2 SASEGT. The CDR3 region is CASSENNRGVTGELFF. The CDR3 DNA reads as TGTGCCAGCAGTGAAAATAACAGGGGAGTCACCGGGGAGCTGTTTTTT.

This chain connects TRBV14 to TRBJ2-5; D gene uncertain. Germline assignment: CDR1 SGHDN and CDR2 FVKESK. The CDR3 has 12 amino acids. V lost 1 base, J lost 8 bases, and 8 bases lay in between. The CDR3 sequence is CASSQATRTQYF. CDR3 DNA sequence: TGTGCCAGCAGCCAAGCAACGAGAACCCAGTACTTC.